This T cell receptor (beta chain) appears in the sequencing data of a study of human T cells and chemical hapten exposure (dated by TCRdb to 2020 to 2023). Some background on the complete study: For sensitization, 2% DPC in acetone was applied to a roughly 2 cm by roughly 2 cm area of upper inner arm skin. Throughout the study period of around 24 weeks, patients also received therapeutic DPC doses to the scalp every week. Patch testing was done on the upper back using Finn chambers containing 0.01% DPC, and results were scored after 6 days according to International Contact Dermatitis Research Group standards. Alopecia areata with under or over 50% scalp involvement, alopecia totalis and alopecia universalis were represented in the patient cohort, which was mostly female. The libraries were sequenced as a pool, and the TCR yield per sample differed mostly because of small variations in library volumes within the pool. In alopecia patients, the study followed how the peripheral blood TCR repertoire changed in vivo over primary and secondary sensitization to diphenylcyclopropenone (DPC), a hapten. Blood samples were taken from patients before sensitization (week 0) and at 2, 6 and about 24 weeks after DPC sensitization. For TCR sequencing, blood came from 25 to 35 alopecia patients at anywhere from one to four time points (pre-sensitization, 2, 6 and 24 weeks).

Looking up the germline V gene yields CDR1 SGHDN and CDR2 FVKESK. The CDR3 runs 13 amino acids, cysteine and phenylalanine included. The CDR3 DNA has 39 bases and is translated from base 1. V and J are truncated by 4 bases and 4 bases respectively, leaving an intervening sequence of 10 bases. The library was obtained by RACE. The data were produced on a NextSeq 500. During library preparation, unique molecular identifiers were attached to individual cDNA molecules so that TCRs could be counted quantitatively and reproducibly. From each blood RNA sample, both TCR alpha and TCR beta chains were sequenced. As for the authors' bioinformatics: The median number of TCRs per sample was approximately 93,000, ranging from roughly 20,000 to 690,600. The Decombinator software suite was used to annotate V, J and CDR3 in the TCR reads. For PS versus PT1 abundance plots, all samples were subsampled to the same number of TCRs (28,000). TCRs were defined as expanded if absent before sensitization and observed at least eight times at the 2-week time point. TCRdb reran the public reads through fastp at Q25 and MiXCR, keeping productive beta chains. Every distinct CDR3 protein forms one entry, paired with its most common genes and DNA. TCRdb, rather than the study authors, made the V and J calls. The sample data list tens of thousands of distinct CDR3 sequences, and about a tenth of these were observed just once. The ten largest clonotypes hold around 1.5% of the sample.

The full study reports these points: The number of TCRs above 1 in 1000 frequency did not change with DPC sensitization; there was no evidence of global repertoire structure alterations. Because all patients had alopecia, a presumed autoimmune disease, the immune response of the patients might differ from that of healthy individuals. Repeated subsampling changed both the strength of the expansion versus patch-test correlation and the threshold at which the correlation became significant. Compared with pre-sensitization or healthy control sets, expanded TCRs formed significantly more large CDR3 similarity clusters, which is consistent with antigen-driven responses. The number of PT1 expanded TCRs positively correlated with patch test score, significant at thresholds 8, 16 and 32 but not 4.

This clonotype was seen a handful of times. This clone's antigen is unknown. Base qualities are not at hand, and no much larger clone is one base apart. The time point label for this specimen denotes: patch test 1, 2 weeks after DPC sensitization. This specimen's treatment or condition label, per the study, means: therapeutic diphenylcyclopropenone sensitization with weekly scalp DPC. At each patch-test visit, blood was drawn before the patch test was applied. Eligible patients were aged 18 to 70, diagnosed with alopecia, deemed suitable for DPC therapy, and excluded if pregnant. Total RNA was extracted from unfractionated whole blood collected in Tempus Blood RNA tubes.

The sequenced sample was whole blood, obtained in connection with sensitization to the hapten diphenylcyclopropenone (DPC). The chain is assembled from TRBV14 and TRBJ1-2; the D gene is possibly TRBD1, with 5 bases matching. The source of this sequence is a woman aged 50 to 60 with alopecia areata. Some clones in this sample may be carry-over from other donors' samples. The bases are TGTGCCAGCAGCCGGGACTCGCCCTATGGCTACACCTTC. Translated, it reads CASSRDSPYGYTF.